A single sample gave rise to the 32 T cell receptor beta chains below, sequenced in a study of T cell responses to AZD1222 COVID-19 vaccine. Clones were read by immunoSEQ multiplex PCR, and TCRdb kept only the in-frame ones, dropping some. Of some 120,000 clones detected, around 90% appear once; the ten largest clones hold over 1.2%. This material consisted of peripheral blood, taken on day 0 of AZD1222 vaccination. The source of these receptors is an adult in good health.

The V and J genes are TRBV5-1 and TRBJ1-2, with TRBD1 matching over 8 bases. V lost 4 bases to trimming and J lost 2 bases; unmatched junction nucleotides: 4. CDR1 is SGHRS, CDR2 YFSETQ, per germline. CDR3 length equals 14 residues. The chain's CDR3 is CASSVGQANYGYTF. The CDR3 coding sequence is TGCGCCAGCAGCGTGGGACAGGCGAACTATGGCTACACCTTC.

The chain combines TRBV27 with TRBJ2-7; TRBD1 agrees at 7 bases. The CDR3 is 14 amino acids. V was clipped by 2 bases and J by 2 bases; unmatched bases: 3. The germline V gene encodes CDR1 MNHEY and CDR2 SMNVEV (reference sequence). The CDR3 DNA follows: TGTGCCAGCAGTTTAGCGGACAGGCCCTACGAGCAGTACTTC. Translating gives CASSLADRPYEQYF.

The V and J genes are TRBV18 and TRBJ1-6; D perhaps matches TRBD1 (6 bases). Germline CDR1 is KGHSH and CDR2 is LQKENI. CDR3 length equals 16 residues. Trimming shortened V by 0 bases and J by 7 bases, and 13 bases separated the two germline ends. The CDR3 reads CASSPPQGIINSPLHF. In DNA, the CDR3 is TGTGCCAGCTCACCACCGCAGGGGATTATCAATTCACCCCTCCACTTT.

The rearrangement joins TRBV27 to TRBJ2-1; D gene ambiguous. The CDR3 contains 11 residues. Germline CDR1 and CDR2: MNHEY and SMNVEV (reference sequence). V lost 5 bases and J lost 9, with 8 bases in between. The CDR3 is CASSQFSEQFF. The CDR3 DNA sequence: TGTGCCAGCAGTCAGTTTTCTGAGCAGTTCTTC.

This chain uses TRBV29-1 with TRBJ2-5; TRBD1 might be the D (6 bases). V gave up 1 base and J gave up 3 bases, with 9 bases separating them. This CDR3 region has 13 residues. Per the germline V gene, CDR1 is SQVTM and CDR2 is ANQGSEA. In DNA, the CDR3 is TGCAGCGTTGAAGGGACAGCGGAAGAGACCCAGTACTTC. The encoded protein is CSVEGTAEETQYF.

This chain joins TRBV24-1 and TRBJ2-5; 10 nucleotides agree with TRBD1. The ends lost 6 bases at V and 5 bases at J; junction bases unmatched: 8. Germline loops: CDR1 KGHDR, CDR2 SFDVKD. The CDR3 covers 15 residues. CDR3 sequence reads: CATSIGTGVKETQYF. CDR3 nucleotide sequence: TGTGCCACCAGTATTGGGACAGGGGTAAAGGAGACCCAGTACTTC.

The V and J genes are TRBV7-2 and TRBJ1-4, with TRBD1 as a possible D gene (6 bases). The CDR3 is 15 residues long. CDR1 SGHTA and CDR2 FQGNSA come from the germline V gene. Trimming took 1 base from V and 4 from J, leaving 10 bases between them. Here the CDR3 DNA reads TGTGCCAGCAGCTTAGTCCAGGGGAGTAATGAAAAACTGTTTTTT. Translating gives CASSLVQGSNEKLFF.

The chain joins TRBV27 to TRBJ1-3; no clear D gene. Germline loops: CDR1 MNHEY, CDR2 SMNVEV (reference sequence). V shed 4 bases and J shed 2 bases, with 9 bases lying between them. The CDR3 spans 14 residues. CDR3 nucleotide sequence: TGTGCCAGCAGTTCGTCGCAGGCTGGAAACACCATATATTTT. Amino acids: CASSSSQAGNTIYF.

This chain links TRBV6-2 or TRBV6-3 with TRBJ1-5; the match to TRBD1 covers 7 bases. The J segment lost 6 bases and the V segment lost 3 bases, leaving 14 bases of the junction unmatched. The V gene's germline CDR1 is MNHEY and CDR2 SVGEGT. CDR3 size: 17 residues. Written as DNA, the CDR3 is TGTGCCAGCAGTTATCCGCTGACAGGGTCCCCCCCTCAGCCCCAGCATTTT. It translates to CASSYPLTGSPPQPQHF.

This sequence joins TRBV2 and TRBJ1-4; D perhaps matches TRBD1 (6 bases). V dropped 7 bases and J dropped 8 bases, with 14 bases sitting between them. Germline V CDR1 and CDR2: SNHLY, FYNNEI. The CDR3 runs 13 residues. The CDR3 sequence: CASILQGREKLFF. As DNA, the CDR3 is TGTGCCAGCATTCTACAGGGAAGGGAAAAACTGTTTTTT.

V gene TRBV7-2 combines with J gene TRBJ2-7, with 10 bases fitting TRBD1. Trimming cost V 4 bases and J 4 bases; bases outside gene matches: 7. Per the germline V gene, CDR1 is SGHTA and CDR2 is FQGNSA. The CDR3 length is 15 residues. The CDR3 loop reads CASSWTGGVGYEQYF. CDR3 coding DNA: TGTGCCAGCAGCTGGACAGGGGGGGTAGGGTACGAGCAGTACTTC.

The V gene is TRBV9, the J gene TRBJ1-4, with D possibly TRBD1 on 6 matching bases. This CDR3 is 14 amino acids long. Germline lookup yields CDR1 SGDLS and CDR2 YYNGEE. Trimming shortened V by 0 bases and J by 3 bases, and 6 bases separated the two germline ends. The CDR3 loop reads CASSVEGANEKLFF. The CDR3, as DNA: TGTGCCAGCAGCGTAGAGGGGGCTAATGAAAAACTGTTTTTT.

This chain joins TRBV5-8 and TRBJ2-3; 13 nucleotides match TRBD2. Losses at the gene ends were 3 bases for V and 2 bases for J; bases not matched to a gene: 9. Per germline, CDR1 SGHTS and CDR2 YDEGEE. This CDR3 has 18 amino acids. The CDR3 protein is CASSSGLAGAPYTDTQYF. The CDR3 DNA is TGTGCCAGCAGCTCCGGACTAGCGGGGGCCCCCTACACAGATACGCAGTATTTT.

Here the CDR3 DNA reads TGTGCCACCAGTCAATCCGCCGGGGGGCCGAGAGCAGATACGCAGTATTTT. Translation: CATSQSAGGPRADTQYF. The chain combines TRBV24-1 with TRBJ2-3, with a tentative D call TRBD2 (7 bases). This CDR3 spans 17 amino acids. The germline V and J ends were trimmed by 6 bases and 4 bases, with 22 bases remaining between them. Per the germline V gene, CDR1 is KGHDR and CDR2 is SFDVKD.

The J gene is TRBJ1-2, the V gene TRBV30; D is uncertain. From germline, CDR1 is GTSNPN and CDR2 SVGIG (reference sequence). The CDR3 is 14 amino acids. V lost 0 bases and J lost 0, with 8 bases in between. The CDR3 spells CAWSVYRTNYGYTF. CDR3 sequence (DNA): TGTGCCTGGAGTGTATATAGGACTAACTATGGCTACACCTTC.

The rearrangement joins TRBV30 to TRBJ2-3, with 10 positions matching TRBD2. The junction had 2 bases not matched to a gene; V was cut back by 2 bases and J by 0 bases. This CDR3 has 15 amino acids. Germline CDR1 is GTSNPN and CDR2 is SVGIG (reference sequence). DNA of the CDR3: TGTGCCTGGAGTATAGCGGGGGGAAGCACAGATACGCAGTATTTT. Its protein is CAWSIAGGSTDTQYF.

The CDR3 bases are TGTGCCAGCTCACCATTAGTGTCGACTTTCTCTGGAAACACCATATATTTT. Amino acids: CASSPLVSTFSGNTIYF. The genes are TRBV18 and TRBJ1-3; D not resolved. Germline-derived CDR1 and CDR2 are KGHSH and LQKENI. The CDR3 runs 17 residues. Trimming pared 2 bases from V and 0 bases from J, leaving 14 bases between.

The genes are TRBV5-8 and TRBJ1-5; no clear D. V gave up 4 bases and J gave up 5 bases, with 10 bases separating them. From germline, CDR1 is SGHTS and CDR2 YDEGEE. This CDR3 has 13 residues. The CDR3 region is CASSDVLDQPQHF. The CDR3 nucleotides are TGTGCCAGCAGCGATGTTCTTGATCAGCCCCAGCATTTT.

V and J are TRBV19 and TRBJ2-2; 7 nucleotides align to TRBD2. The CDR3 runs to 14 residues. V gave up 0 bases and J gave up 7 bases; unmatched junction bases: 2. CDR1 is LNHDA and CDR2 is SQIVND in the germline V gene (reference sequence). CDR3: CASSIDRGVGELFF. In DNA form, the CDR3 reads TGTGCCAGTAGTATAGATCGGGGGGTCGGGGAGCTGTTTTTT. Supplemented by reference TRBV19 and TRBJ2-2, the full variable domain reads DGGITQSPKYLFRKEGQNVTLSCEQNLNHDAMYWYRQDPGQGLRLIYYSQIVNDFQKGDIAEGYSVSREKKESFPLTVTSAQKNPTAFYLCASSIDRGVGELFFGEGSRLTVL.

V is TRBV19 and J is TRBJ1-5; D may be TRBD1 (6 bases). The CDR3 extends over 15 amino acids. Trimming left V 6 bases short and J 5 bases short, with 17 bases between. Germline loops: CDR1 LNHDA, CDR2 SQIVND (reference sequence). The CDR3 reads CASRRAGERYQPQHF. CDR3 nucleotide sequence: TGTGCCAGTAGGAGGGCAGGGGAAAGATATCAGCCCCAGCATTTT.

This rearrangement joins TRBV2 to TRBJ1-1; D remains unclear. CDR1 and CDR2 (germline): SNHLY, FYNNEI. CDR3 length equals 13 residues. Trimming removed 8 bases at V and 1 base at J, with 11 bases between. CDR3: CASGRLKNTEAFF. CDR3 DNA: TGTGCCAGCGGGCGATTGAAGAACACTGAAGCTTTCTTT.

This clone turned up a few times. This chain connects TRBV28 to TRBJ1-2; a weak D match, TRBD1 (5 bases). Per the germline V gene, CDR1 is MDHEN and CDR2 is SYDVKM. CDR3 length: 12 amino acids. The ends were cut back, 7 bases at V and 5 bases at J, with 11 bases in the middle. In DNA form, the CDR3 reads TGTGCCAGCACGGGGGGATGGTATGGCTACACCTTC. It specifies CASTGGWYGYTF.

The chain uses TRBV28 and TRBJ2-7, with 8 positions matching TRBD2. V lost 6 bases, J lost 3 bases, and 7 bases stayed unmatched. The CDR3 covers 14 residues. CDR1 is MDHEN and CDR2 is SYDVKM in the germline V gene. The CDR3 sequence: CASRAGGYLYEQYF. The CDR3 coding sequence is TGTGCCAGCAGGGCGGGGGGTTACCTCTACGAGCAGTACTTC.

This chain links TRBV28 with TRBJ2-1; 7 bases are shared with TRBD2. Germline assignment: CDR1 MDHEN and CDR2 SYDVKM. CDR3 length: 13 residues. Losses at the gene ends were 7 bases for V and 3 bases for J; bases not matched to a gene: 3. The chain's CDR3 is CASTPGGYNEQFF. The CDR3 region has the DNA TGTGCCAGCACCCCGGGGGGCTACAATGAGCAGTTCTTC.

V is TRBV27 and J is TRBJ1-6; tentative D call: TRBD1 (6 bases). CDR3 length: 15 residues. The germline gives CDR1 MNHEY, CDR2 SMNVEV (reference sequence). V was trimmed by 2 bases and J by 6 bases, leaving 11 bases between them. DNA for the CDR3: TGTGCCAGCAGTTTAGGGGCAGGGGTTAATTCACCCCTCCACTTT. It yields the protein CASSLGAGVNSPLHF.

CDR3 residues: CASSPPRGQNTEAFF. The CDR3 coding sequence is TGTGCCAGCTCACCACCGCGGGGACAGAACACTGAAGCTTTCTTT. The V and J genes are TRBV18 and TRBJ1-1; a possible D gene is TRBD1 (6 bases). CDR1 KGHSH and CDR2 LQKENI come from the germline V gene. V shed 0 bases and J shed 1 base, with 9 bases lying between them. This CDR3 contains 15 residues.

This sequence joins TRBV19 and TRBJ1-5, with D possibly being TRBD1 (5 bases). This CDR3 is built from 19 residues. V shed 4 bases and J shed 0 bases, with 22 bases lying between them. Germline V gene lookup returns CDR1 LNHDA and CDR2 SQIVND (reference sequence). In DNA, the CDR3 is TGTGCCAGTAGTACCCCCTCCGGGACCCAGTATTATAGCAATCAGCCCCAGCATTTT. The encoded protein is CASSTPSGTQYYSNQPQHF.

The chain combines TRBV9 with TRBJ2-5; 8 nucleotides agree with TRBD1. The germline V gene has CDR1 SGDLS and CDR2 YYNGEE. This CDR3 is built from 15 residues. V dropped 0 bases and J dropped 5; count of bases not matched to a gene: 6. Here the CDR3 reads CASSVAPGGRETQYF. The CDR3 DNA is TGTGCCAGCAGCGTAGCCCCAGGGGGCAGGGAGACCCAGTACTTC.

The J gene is TRBJ2-1, the V gene TRBV18, with D perhaps being TRBD1 or TRBD2 (6 bases each). The CDR3 has 13 residues. Germline V gene lookup returns CDR1 KGHSH and CDR2 LQKENI. Trimming pared 6 bases from V and 7 bases from J, leaving 13 bases between. This CDR3 reads CASSGGQGNEQFF. CDR3 DNA sequence: TGTGCCAGCTCCGGGGGCCAGGGGAATGAGCAGTTCTTC.

In DNA, the CDR3 is TGTGCCAGCAGCCATCGACAGGGTAGGGACACTGAAGCTTTCTTT. It specifies CASSHRQGRDTEAFF. This chain connects TRBV14 to TRBJ1-1; the match to TRBD1 covers 7 bases. J lost 3 bases, V lost 3 bases, and 7 bases had no gene match. Germline V CDR1 and CDR2: SGHDN, FVKESK. CDR3 size: 15 residues.

V and J are TRBV2 and TRBJ2-1; the match to TRBD2 covers 16 bases. This CDR3 comprises 17 residues. Trimming removed 8 bases from V and 10 bases from J; junction bases left unmatched: 14. The germline V gene has CDR1 SNHLY and CDR2 FYNNEI. The chain's CDR3 is CASVPGLAGGSLWEQFF. The CDR3 DNA is TGTGCCAGCGTCCCGGGACTAGCGGGGGGGTCCCTATGGGAGCAGTTCTTC.

This clone came up once. This chain connects TRBV4-1 to TRBJ2-5, with TRBD2 matching 12 bases. Germline CDR1 is MGHRA and CDR2 is YSYEKL. V lost 1 base and J lost 5; bases outside the gene matches: 5. CDR3 size: 16 residues. The CDR3 spells CASSQASGGAGETQYF. The CDR3 DNA follows: TGCGCCAGCAGCCAAGCTAGCGGGGGGGCCGGGGAGACCCAGTACTTC.